The 5 T cell receptor beta chains below were found in one sample sequenced in a study of control samples from healthy donors and cancer patients. The protocol was immunoSEQ multiplex PCR, while the TCRdb copy is restricted to in-frame clones and leaves out a portion. The sample carries 63,000 or so clones, about nine tenths recorded once. Sequencing used PBMCs. Source of these receptors: a man aged 60-69 years with colorectal cancer.

This rearrangement joins TRBV5-8 to TRBJ1-2; 7 bases are shared with TRBD1. Germline V CDR1 and CDR2: SGHTS, YDEGEE. Trimming at V came to 2 bases and at J to 0 bases, leaving 4 bases not matched to a gene. The CDR3 totals 15 residues. CDR3 sequence (DNA): TGTGCCAGCAGCTTTGGACAGGTTACTAACTATGGCTACACCTTC. Translation: CASSFGQVTNYGYTF.

The rearrangement uses TRBV3-1 (or the pseudogene TRBV3-2) and TRBJ2-3; weak D call: TRBD2 (5 bases). Germline CDR1 is LGHDT and CDR2 is YNNKEL (reference sequence). The CDR3 has 15 residues. The ends were cut back, 2 bases at V and 6 bases at J, with 15 bases in the middle. CDR3: CASSQRGPSGDTQYF. The CDR3 coding sequence is TGTGCCAGCAGCCAAAGAGGGCCGAGCGGCGATACGCAGTATTTT.

Concerning this clone itself: The junction differs from germline at one of its ends, possibly a read error. The V gene is TRBV19, the J gene TRBJ2-7, with D unresolved. This CDR3 region has 15 residues. Germline V gene data show CDR1 as LNHDA and CDR2 as SQIVND (reference sequence). Here the CDR3 reads CASSIRPTNSHEQYF. For the CDR3, the DNA is TGTGCCAGTAGTATTCGCCCGACAAACTCCCACGAGCAGTACTTC.

This chain uses TRBV12-5 with TRBJ1-5; D not certain. Between the trimmed V and J ends, which lost 6 bases and 2 bases, there was a span of 14 bases. The CDR3 totals 15 residues. Per germline, CDR1 LGHNT and CDR2 FRNRAP. The CDR3 region has the DNA TGTGCTAGTGGCCCCTCCGTGGGAGGCAATCAGCCCCAGCATTTT. It is translated as CASGPSVGGNQPQHF.

The chain combines TRBV28 with TRBJ2-3, with D perhaps matching TRBD1 or TRBD2 (6 bases each). This CDR3 comprises 16 residues. The V gene lost 6 bases and the J gene lost 1 base, with 17 bases spanning the gap. The germline CDR1 and CDR2 sequences are MDHEN and SYDVKM. The chain's CDR3 is CASSAGTLWGTDTQYF. The DNA for the CDR3 is TGTGCCAGCAGCGCGGGGACATTGTGGGGCACAGATACGCAGTATTTT.